This entry lists 14 T cell receptor beta chains sequenced from one sample in a study of control samples from healthy donors and cancer patients. The data were produced by immunoSEQ multiplex PCR, yet TCRdb's version contains in-frame clones alone and is incomplete. The sample includes more than 10,000 clones, 90% to 95% of them seen just once. Sequences were obtained from PBMCs. These receptors all come from a man aged 80 or over with lung cancer.

The V gene is TRBV25-1, the J gene TRBJ2-3; 11 positions match TRBD2. V dropped 5 bases and J dropped 14; count of bases not matched to a gene: 6. Germline CDR1 is MGHDK and CDR2 is SYGVNS. This CDR3 is 12 amino acids long. The DNA of the CDR3 is TGTGCCAGCAGTACTAGCGGGGGTCAACGGTATTTT. Encoded protein: CASSTSGGQRYF. The entire variable domain, with the rest obtained from reference TRBV25-1 and TRBJ2-3, is as follows: EADIYQTPRYLVIGTGKKITLECSQTMGHDKMYWYQQDPGMELHLIHYSYGVNSTEKGDLSSESTVSRIRTEHFPLTLESARPSHTSQYLCASSTSGGQRYFGPGTRLTVL.

The V gene is TRBV5-1, the J gene TRBJ2-5; D unclear. The CDR3 is made up of 15 amino acids. V dropped 0 bases and J dropped 0 bases, with 9 bases sitting between them. Germline CDR1 and CDR2: SGHRS and YFSETQ. The CDR3, as DNA: TGCGCCAGCAGCTTGGAACGGTCCTACCAAGAGACCCAGTACTTC. It codes for CASSLERSYQETQYF.

The chain employs TRBV28 and TRBJ2-1; no definite D call. V lost 6 bases to trimming and J lost 2 bases, with 5 bases between them. Germline CDR1 is MDHEN and CDR2 is SYDVKM. This CDR3 contains 12 residues. CDR3 region: CASSDTYNEQFF. CDR3 coding DNA: TGTGCCAGCAGCGACACCTACAATGAGCAGTTCTTC.

The chain links TRBV6-5 to TRBJ1-1; D is undetermined. This CDR3 region has 14 residues. Germline values: CDR1 MNHEY, CDR2 SVGAGI. Trimming took 7 bases from V and 2 from J, leaving 14 bases between them. In DNA form, the CDR3 reads TGTGCCAGCACCTCGATCCCCTCAAACACTGAAGCTTTCTTT. Encoded protein: CASTSIPSNTEAFF.

The J gene is TRBJ2-7, the V gene TRBV1; the table's D call, TRBD1, has no DNA check behind it. TRBV1 is a listed pseudogene. The CDR3 sequence is 12 residues long. The CDR3 is CTSRQGAYQQYF. DNA of the CDR3: TGCACCAGCAGACAGGGGGCCTACCAGCAGTACTTC.

V is TRBV5-1 and J is TRBJ2-7; possible D gene TRBD1, 5 bases. The germline V gene has CDR1 SGHRS and CDR2 YFSETQ. This CDR3 contains 14 residues. Between the trimmed V and J ends, which lost 2 bases and 2 bases, there was a span of 11 bases. The CDR3 region has the DNA TGCGCCAGCAGCTTAGCCCCAGGGACCTACGAGCAGTACTTC. As protein: CASSLAPGTYEQYF.

The rearrangement joins TRBV3-1 (or the pseudogene TRBV3-2) to TRBJ1-4; D is undetermined. The CDR3 runs to 13 residues. V lost 4 bases and J lost 10, with 13 bases in between. Looked up from germline, CDR1 is LGHDT and CDR2 is YNNKEL (reference sequence). The CDR3 DNA reads TGTGCCAGCAGCCTCGGGTTTTCTGGAAAACTGTTTTTT. Amino acid sequence: CASSLGFSGKLFF.

In this sample, this clone turned up once. J is TRBJ2-7 and V is TRBV28; D not certain. The CDR3 consists of 14 residues. The germline CDR1 and CDR2 sequences are MDHEN and SYDVKM. V lost 2 bases to trimming and J lost 2 bases, with 10 bases between them. CDR3 sequence: CASSLGFVPYEQYV. Written as DNA, the CDR3 is TGTGCCAGCAGTTTAGGATTCGTCCCCTACGAGCAGTACGTC.

The chain uses TRBV9 and TRBJ1-1, with D possibly TRBD1 on 6 matching bases. The V end was cut by 4 bases, the J end by 0 bases, with 10 bases between. Germline lookup yields CDR1 SGDLS and CDR2 YYNGEE. The CDR3 contains 14 residues. CDR3 region: CASSTTGLNTEAFF. CDR3 DNA: TGTGCCAGCAGCACGACAGGTTTGAACACTGAAGCTTTCTTT.

Of note for this clone: The junction differs from germline at one of its ends, possibly a read error. The chain couples TRBV2 to TRBJ1-1, with D uncertain. The CDR3 has 12 amino acids. Germline CDR1 SNHLY, CDR2 FYNNEI. The CDR3 loop is CASGGLDFPLLF. In DNA, the CDR3 is TGTGCCAGCGGTGGGCTGGACTTTCCTCTTCTTTTT.

This clone appeared once. The CDR3 spells CASRIGGTRGTEAFF. In DNA, the CDR3 is TGTGCCAGCAGAATAGGTGGCACCCGAGGCACTGAAGCTTTCTTT. The chain couples TRBV28 to TRBJ1-1; no clear D. Germline V CDR1 and CDR2: MDHEN, SYDVKM. This CDR3 comprises 15 residues. With 6 bases removed from V and 4 bases from J, the gap between germline ends came to 18 bases. Drawing the rest from reference TRBV28 and TRBJ1-1, the complete variable domain is DVKVTQSSRYLVKRTGEKVFLECVQDMDHENMFWYRQDPGLGLRLIYFSYDVKMKEKGDIPEGYSVSREKKERFSLILESASTNQTSMYLCASRIGGTRGTEAFFGQGTRLTVV.

The J gene is TRBJ1-2, the V gene TRBV6-2 or TRBV6-3; D might be TRBD1 (6 bases). CDR3 length: 15 residues. V lost 6 bases and J 4 bases, leaving 18 bases between the germline ends. Germline V CDR1 and CDR2: MNHEY, SVGEGT. The CDR3 loop reads CASSPRPGEGYGYTF. For the CDR3, the DNA is TGTGCCAGCAGCCCAAGGCCAGGGGAAGGCTATGGCTACACCTTC.

The chain recombines TRBV4-3 with TRBJ1-2, with TRBD1 identical over 9 bases. Germline lookup yields CDR1 LGHNA and CDR2 YSLEER. V lost 0 bases to trimming and J lost 4 bases; unmatched junction nucleotides: 6. This CDR3 has 16 amino acids. The CDR3 spells CASSQEGQGNRYGYTF. The CDR3 nucleotides are TGCGCCAGCAGCCAAGAGGGACAGGGTAATCGCTATGGCTACACCTTC.

The sample holds one count of this clone. The rearrangement uses TRBV11-3 and TRBJ2-5; 13 nucleotides align to TRBD2. This CDR3 contains 15 residues. With 3 bases clipped from V and 4 bases from J, the junction kept 2 bases outside the gene matches. Germline CDR1 SGHNT, CDR2 YENEEA. CDR3 sequence (DNA): TGTGCCAGCAGCTTCACTAGCGGGGGGGCAGAGACCCAGTACTTC. Translation gives CASSFTSGGAETQYF.